Below, 31 T cell receptor beta chains from the same sample are listed, as sequenced in a study of PD-L1 blockade in urothelial cancer. Sequenced by immunoSEQ multiplex PCR; TCRdb stores in-frame clones only, minus some. The data show about 36,000 clones, roughly 36% seen once. The source material was tumor tissue, sampled before atezolizumab (anti-PD-L1) treatment. Every receptor here comes from a man in his sixties with urothelial cancer.

This clone was seen only once. This chain connects TRBV10-1 to TRBJ2-2; 8 bases align to TRBD2. Germline V lookup: CDR1 WNHNN, CDR2 SYGVQD (reference sequence). J gave up 4 bases and V 3 bases, and 7 bases lay outside the gene matches. The CDR3 is 16 amino acids. In nucleotides, the CDR3 is TGCGCCAGCAGTGAAGGAGGCGGGAGGCGCACCGGGGAGCTGTTTTTT. Protein product: CASSEGGGRRTGELFF.

The chain has TRBV4-1 and TRBJ1-2; 7 bases are shared with TRBD1. V dropped 2 bases and J dropped 4; count of bases not matched to a gene: 7. Germline V CDR1 and CDR2: MGHRA, YSYEKL. This CDR3 comprises 15 residues. The CDR3 nucleotides are TGCGCCAGCAGCCAAAGTATCCAGGGGGGCTATGGCTACACCTTC. Its translation is CASSQSIQGGYGYTF.

CDR3 region: CASSFGVTNEKLFF. The DNA of the CDR3 is TGCGCCAGCAGCTTCGGGGTGACTAATGAAAAACTGTTTTTT. This chain links TRBV5-1 with TRBJ1-4; D ambiguous. This CDR3 region has 14 residues. The germline V and J ends were trimmed by 2 bases and 2 bases, with 7 bases remaining between them. Germline V gives CDR1 SGHRS, CDR2 YFSETQ.

In nucleotides, the CDR3 is TGTGCCAGCAGTGAAGGGGGTAGCTCTGGAAACACCATATATTTT. It is translated as CASSEGGSSGNTIYF. The genes are TRBV6-1 and TRBJ1-3; D is ambiguous. In germline, CDR1 is MNHNS, CDR2 SASEGT. Between the trimmed V and J ends, which lost 1 base and 0 bases, there was a span of 7 bases. The CDR3 spans 15 residues.

This clone appeared a few times. CDR3 region: CASSYSGTSGPTDTQYF. The CDR3 nucleotides read TGTGCCAGCAGTTATAGCGGGACGTCGGGACCCACAGATACGCAGTATTTT. This chain links TRBV11-3 with TRBJ2-3; TRBD2 matches 8 bases. The CDR3 totals 17 residues. Germline V gene data show CDR1 as SGHNT and CDR2 as YENEEA. The V segment lost 6 bases and the J segment 2 bases; nucleotides outside the gene matches: 13.

V and J are TRBV6-7 and TRBJ2-7; D possibly uses TRBD1 or TRBD2 (7 bases each). TRBV6-7 is placed among ORFs of uncertain function. This CDR3 region has 15 residues. Trimming left V 6 bases short and J 4 bases short, with 19 bases between. The CDR3 is CASSERLAGGYEQYF. The CDR3, as DNA: TGTGCCAGCAGCGAAAGACTAGCAGGGGGGTACGAGCAGTACTTC.

The rearrangement joins TRBV6-8 to TRBJ2-7, with D perhaps matching TRBD2 (6 bases). The CDR3 totals 15 residues. Trimming took off 5 bases at V and 6 bases at J, with 20 bases between the two ends. Germline assignment: CDR1 MNHGY and CDR2 SAAAGT. CDR3 DNA: TGTGCCAGCAGTACCGGGGGACTCCTGGGTTCCGAGCAGTACTTC. Translation gives CASSTGGLLGSEQYF.

This clone was counted between two and nine times. The CDR3 region is CASRSGGANTGELFF. The CDR3 region has the DNA TGTGCCAGCAGAAGCGGGGGGGCGAACACCGGGGAGCTGTTTTTT. V gene TRBV6-8 combines with J gene TRBJ2-2; 10 nucleotides match TRBD2. Germline CDR1 MNHGY, CDR2 SAAAGT. V lost 6 bases and J lost 0; bases outside the gene matches: 1. The CDR3 consists of 15 residues.

This clone qualifies as medium-sized. This chain connects TRBV19 to TRBJ2-7, with D maybe TRBD2 (6 bases). V lost 3 bases and J lost 6, with 15 bases in between. Germline V CDR1 and CDR2: LNHDA, SQIVND (reference sequence). This CDR3 is built from 14 residues. CDR3 loop: CASSIKGLGGEQYF. DNA of the CDR3: TGTGCCAGTAGTATCAAGGGACTGGGAGGCGAGCAGTACTTC.

In its sample, this clone was seen a few times. The chain has TRBV6-8 and TRBJ1-4; D is unresolved. The V end lost 0 bases, the J end lost 0 bases, and 8 bases lay between the germline ends. From germline, CDR1 is MNHGY and CDR2 SAAAGT. This CDR3 region has 16 residues. The CDR3: CASSYSREPTNEKLFF. The CDR3 DNA sequence: TGTGCCAGCAGTTACTCGAGGGAACCAACTAATGAAAAACTGTTTTTT.

The V and J genes are TRBV9 and TRBJ2-1; 15 nucleotides match TRBD2. The V gene's germline CDR1 is SGDLS and CDR2 YYNGEE. The CDR3 runs 18 residues. Trimming at V came to 0 bases and at J to 2 bases, leaving 3 bases not matched to a gene. CDR3 loop: CASSVEGLAGGTYNEQFF. DNA of the CDR3: TGTGCCAGCAGCGTAGAGGGACTAGCGGGAGGAACCTACAATGAGCAGTTCTTC.

The rearrangement links TRBV28 to TRBJ1-4; weak D call: TRBD1 (5 bases). V lost 5 bases and J lost 8, with 15 bases in between. Germline V gene lookup returns CDR1 MDHEN and CDR2 SYDVKM. The CDR3 consists of 14 residues. The CDR3 DNA follows: TGTGCCAGCAGTCACCTGTGGGGGGACGAAAAACTGTTTTTT. Translation: CASSHLWGDEKLFF.

This clone appeared a few times. The V and J genes are TRBV7-1 and TRBJ2-7; D could derive from TRBD1 or TRBD2 (5 bases each). TRBV7-1 has ORF status, its function being uncertain. Trimming removed 4 bases from V and 2 bases from J, with 15 bases in between. CDR3 length equals 15 residues. CDR3 DNA sequence: TGTGCCAGCAGCTTAGCCGGGACGGGACCCTACGAGCAGTACTTC. It codes for CASSLAGTGPYEQYF.

The rearrangement links TRBV9 to TRBJ1-6; D unresolved. The CDR3 has 15 residues. Germline CDR1 is SGDLS and CDR2 is YYNGEE. Between the trimmed V and J ends, which lost 5 bases and 5 bases, there was a span of 14 bases. The CDR3 nucleotides read TGTGCCAGCAGGTCGTCGAGTACTGATAATTCACCCCTCCACTTT. Translation gives CASRSSSTDNSPLHF.

The chain is built from TRBV19 and TRBJ1-1, with D perhaps matching TRBD1 (5 bases). V was trimmed by 6 bases and J by 5 bases, leaving 10 bases between them. CDR1 and CDR2 from the germline V gene are LNHDA and SQIVND (reference sequence). This CDR3 is built from 12 residues. CDR3 nucleotides: TGTGCCAGTAGCGGCAGGGCGACTGAAGCTTTCTTT. Translated, it gives CASSGRATEAFF. Using reference TRBV19 and TRBJ1-1 for the parts outside the CDR3, the full variable domain is DGGITQSPKYLFRKEGQNVTLSCEQNLNHDAMYWYRQDPGQGLRLIYYSQIVNDFQKGDIAEGYSVSREKKESFPLTVTSAQKNPTAFYLCASSGRATEAFFGQGTRLTVV.

This clone was seen more than once but under ten times. This chain uses TRBV6-8 with TRBJ2-2; 8 bases line up with TRBD2. Germline trimming cut 6 bases from V and 0 bases from J; bases unmatched to any gene: 3. Per the germline V gene, CDR1 is MNHGY and CDR2 is SAAAGT. This CDR3 has 15 residues. CDR3 DNA: TGTGCCAGCAGGAGAGCGGGAGCGAACACCGGGGAGCTGTTTTTT. Encoded protein: CASRRAGANTGELFF.

This rearrangement joins TRBV25-1 to TRBJ2-2; TRBD1 matches 9 bases. The CDR3 consists of 14 residues. Unmatched junction bases numbered 4, after V lost 7 bases and J lost 4 bases. CDR1 is MGHDK and CDR2 is SYGVNS in the germline V gene. The CDR3 protein is CASTGQGPTGELFF. CDR3 sequence (DNA): TGTGCCAGCACGGGACAGGGCCCCACCGGGGAGCTGTTTTTT.

The chain has TRBV5-1 and TRBJ2-2; no reliable D call. Looked up from germline, CDR1 is SGHRS and CDR2 is YFSETQ. This CDR3 is 14 amino acids long. Between the trimmed V and J ends, which lost 6 bases and 0 bases, there was a span of 9 bases. CDR3 sequence: CASKERPNTGELFF. The CDR3 DNA reads as TGCGCCAGCAAGGAGCGCCCGAACACCGGGGAGCTGTTTTTT.

The CDR3 here is CASRQGRNEQYF. CDR3 DNA: TGTGCCAGTCGACAGGGTCGGAACGAGCAGTACTTC. The chain couples TRBV6-8 to TRBJ2-7; 7 bases fit TRBD1. V was clipped by 9 bases and J by 5 bases; unmatched bases: 7. Germline CDR1 is MNHGY and CDR2 is SAAAGT. The CDR3 is 12 amino acids.

Regarding this clone: The identical CDR3 is also encoded by other nucleotide sequences in the sample. The chain links TRBV25-1 to TRBJ2-5, with D tentatively TRBD2 (5 bases). V shed 2 bases and J shed 4 bases, with 8 bases lying between them. CDR3 length equals 13 residues. Germline V CDR1 and CDR2: MGHDK, SYGVNS. The CDR3 DNA is TGTGCCAGCAGTGAAGGAGGAAGAGAGACCCAGTACTTC. Protein: CASSEGGRETQYF. The full variable domain, rest sourced from reference TRBV25-1 and TRBJ2-5, is EADIYQTPRYLVIGTGKKITLECSQTMGHDKMYWYQQDPGMELHLIHYSYGVNSTEKGDLSSESTVSRIRTEHFPLTLESARPSHTSQYLCASSEGGRETQYFGPGTRLLVL.

Many counts were recorded for this clone. The chain recombines TRBV6-8 with TRBJ1-1; D unclear. V lost 7 bases to trimming and J lost 0 bases, with 9 bases between them. Per the germline V gene, CDR1 is MNHGY and CDR2 is SAAAGT. The CDR3 runs to 13 residues. The CDR3 loop is CASIDLLNTEAFF. CDR3 sequence (DNA): TGTGCCAGCATCGATTTGTTGAACACTGAAGCTTTCTTT.

As to this clone: The junction departs from the called germline gene at one end, perhaps through a read error. The rearrangement links TRBV6-8 to TRBJ1-2, with D possibly TRBD1 on 6 matching bases. This CDR3 has 13 amino acids. Looked up from germline, CDR1 is MNHGY and CDR2 is SAAAGT. CDR3 in DNA: TGTGCCATCAGTGGGGGCGAGAACTATGGCTACACCTTC. Translation gives CAISGGENYGYTF.

This clone was detected a few times. The rearrangement links TRBV19 to TRBJ1-5; 7 bases align to TRBD1. The germline V gene has CDR1 LNHDA and CDR2 SQIVND (reference sequence). The CDR3 length is 20 residues. J gave up 0 bases and V 6 bases, and 20 bases lay outside the gene matches. The CDR3 nucleotides read TGTGCCAGTAGCACAGGGGACACTACCTACTCCAGGGATAGCAATCAGCCCCAGCATTTT. Its protein product is CASSTGDTTYSRDSNQPQHF.

In its sample, this clone was seen many times. V and J are TRBV6-8 and TRBJ2-1; 7 bases map to TRBD1. Germline V gene data show CDR1 as MNHGY and CDR2 as SAAAGT. V lost 6 bases to trimming and J lost 3 bases; unmatched junction nucleotides: 8. CDR3 length: 15 amino acids. The CDR3 protein is CASSRDSEVYNEQFF. The CDR3 DNA sequence: TGTGCCAGCAGCAGGGACAGCGAAGTCTACAATGAGCAGTTCTTC.

The V gene is TRBV19, the J gene TRBJ1-4; D remains ambiguous. This CDR3 comprises 14 residues. V shed 5 bases and J shed 0 bases, with 7 bases lying between them. CDR1 and CDR2 (germline): LNHDA, SQIVND (reference sequence). The CDR3 sequence: CASSWRTTNEKLFF. DNA for the CDR3: TGTGCCAGTAGTTGGCGCACAACTAATGAAAAACTGTTTTTT. Full variable domain (remainder filled in from reference TRBV19 and TRBJ1-4): DGGITQSPKYLFRKEGQNVTLSCEQNLNHDAMYWYRQDPGQGLRLIYYSQIVNDFQKGDIAEGYSVSREKKESFPLTVTSAQKNPTAFYLCASSWRTTNEKLFFGSGTQLSVL.

J is TRBJ2-7 and V is TRBV19; D is perhaps TRBD1 or TRBD2 (5 bases each). The CDR3 runs 15 residues. Per the germline V gene, CDR1 is LNHDA and CDR2 is SQIVND (reference sequence). Trimming left V 4 bases short and J 4 bases short, with 17 bases between. This CDR3 reads CASSTPRGQGYEQYF. DNA for the CDR3: TGTGCCAGTAGTACTCCTCGGGGTCAGGGTTACGAGCAGTACTTC.

V gene TRBV19 combines with J gene TRBJ1-4; D might be TRBD1 (6 bases). Trimming pared 7 bases from V and 1 base from J, leaving 16 bases between. The CDR3 runs to 16 residues. The germline V gene encodes CDR1 LNHDA and CDR2 SQIVND (reference sequence). This chain's CDR3 is CASTVRGGRTNEKLFF. The CDR3 bases are TGTGCCAGTACCGTCCGAGGGGGACGAACTAATGAAAAACTGTTTTTT.

This rearrangement joins TRBV18 to TRBJ1-1; D remains unclear. Germline CDR1 is KGHSH and CDR2 is LQKENI. V lost 3 bases and J 5 bases, leaving 16 bases between the germline ends. This CDR3 is built from 15 residues. This CDR3 is CASSPEEAATTEAFF. For the CDR3, the DNA is TGTGCCAGCTCACCCGAAGAAGCGGCGACGACTGAAGCTTTCTTT.

This chain links TRBV23-1 with TRBJ1-1; TRBD1 might be the D (6 bases). TRBV23-1 is filed as an ORF, its function uncertain. V gave up 6 bases and J gave up 8 bases, with 16 bases separating them. The CDR3 sequence is 13 residues long. The CDR3 region is CASSLVGTPEAFF. CDR3 DNA sequence: TGCGCCAGCAGCTTGGTTGGGACACCCGAAGCTTTCTTT.

This chain links TRBV19 with TRBJ1-4, with no clear D. V was cut by 6 bases and J by 8 bases, with 13 bases left in between. Looked up from germline, CDR1 is LNHDA and CDR2 is SQIVND (reference sequence). CDR3 length equals 13 residues. The CDR3 DNA reads TGTGCCAGTAGCCGATTCCACGGGGAAAAACTGTTTTTT. Translating it yields CASSRFHGEKLFF.

The rearrangement links TRBV6-8 to TRBJ2-1; D is possibly TRBD2 (5 bases). CDR1 is MNHGY and CDR2 is SAAAGT in the germline V gene. Trimming removed 4 bases from V and 8 bases from J, with 12 bases in between. The CDR3 contains 13 residues. The CDR3 nucleotides are TGTGCCAGCAGTTCTCGGGGAGTCCATGAGCAGTTCTTC. It translates to CASSSRGVHEQFF.